Each of the 31 T cell receptor beta chains below was sequenced from the same sample in a study of blood T cell repertoires in COVID-19. Data came from immunoSEQ multiplex PCR; TCRdb stores just in-frame clones and leaves some out. The sample holds over 400,000 clones, more than 80% seen once. The sequencing input was peripheral blood. These receptor sequences come from a woman aged 30 to 39 with active or convalescent COVID-19.

The gene calls are TRBV6-6 and TRBJ2-3; the match to TRBD2 covers 15 bases. Trimming took 5 bases from V and 4 from J; bases not matched to a gene: 10. This CDR3 is built from 18 residues. The V gene's germline CDR1 is MNHNY and CDR2 SVGAGI (reference sequence). The CDR3 region has the DNA TGTGCCAGCAGTCGCTGGGGGACTAGCGGGGGGAAGTCAGATACGCAGTATTTT. Amino acid sequence: CASSRWGTSGGKSDTQYF.

The chain joins TRBV30 to TRBJ1-1; maybe TRBD1 (5 bases). The CDR3 loop spans 14 amino acids. The germline V gene has CDR1 GTSNPN and CDR2 SVGIG (reference sequence). V was trimmed by 4 bases and J by 1 base, leaving 13 bases between them. CDR3 DNA: TGTGCCTGGACTACTATGACAGCGAACACTGAAGCTTTCTTT. Translated: CAWTTMTANTEAFF.

The chain has TRBV5-1 and TRBJ2-7; maybe TRBD1 (6 bases). This CDR3 is built from 16 residues. In germline, CDR1 is SGHRS, CDR2 YFSETQ. The ends were cut back, 2 bases at V and 5 bases at J, with 20 bases in the middle. The CDR3 DNA follows: TGCGCCAGCAGCTTTCAGGGGACCTCCCCAGGCGACGAGCAGTACTTC. Translating gives CASSFQGTSPGDEQYF.

The V and J genes are TRBV27 and TRBJ1-2, with a weak D call TRBD1 (5 bases). CDR1 and CDR2 (germline): MNHEY, SMNVEV (reference sequence). V was cut by 7 bases and J by 3 bases, with 15 bases left in between. This CDR3 spans 14 amino acids. The CDR3 sequence is CASTRRGEDYGYTF. The CDR3 DNA sequence: TGTGCCAGCACCAGGCGGGGGGAGGACTATGGCTACACCTTC.

This clone is a singleton in its sample. The chain combines TRBV24-1 with TRBJ2-7; 8 bases are a match to TRBD1. Germline V lookup: CDR1 KGHDR, CDR2 SFDVKD. Trimming cost V 4 bases and J 5 bases; bases outside gene matches: 9. The CDR3 has 15 residues. This CDR3 is CATSDPGQGSHEQYF. The CDR3 DNA reads TGTGCCACCAGTGACCCCGGACAGGGTAGCCACGAGCAGTACTTC.

This chain links TRBV18 with TRBJ1-2, with D unresolved. V shed 3 bases and J shed 0 bases, with 11 bases lying between them. In germline, CDR1 is KGHSH, CDR2 LQKENI. This CDR3 comprises 15 residues. CDR3 coding DNA: TGTGCCAGCTCACCCGAGGGAAATACTAACTATGGCTACACCTTC. Translating it yields CASSPEGNTNYGYTF.

This clone occurred many times. The chain links TRBV6-1 to TRBJ1-1; D gene unclear. CDR1 and CDR2 from the germline V gene are MNHNS and SASEGT. Trimming cost V 2 bases and J 1 base, with 5 bases left between them. The CDR3 runs to 13 residues. CDR3 region: CASSEKQNTEAFF. DNA for the CDR3: TGTGCCAGCAGTGAAAAACAGAACACTGAAGCTTTCTTT.

The rearrangement uses TRBV19 and TRBJ2-3, with a tentative D call TRBD2 (5 bases). Germline V gene data show CDR1 as LNHDA and CDR2 as SQIVND (reference sequence). The CDR3 loop spans 12 amino acids. Trimming stripped 8 bases from V and 2 bases from J, with 8 bases between. The CDR3 loop is CASSGYTDTQYF. DNA of the CDR3: TGTGCCAGTTCGGGGTACACAGATACGCAGTATTTT.

The V and J genes are TRBV3-1 (or the pseudogene TRBV3-2) and TRBJ1-1, with no clear D. Germline V lookup: CDR1 LGHDT, CDR2 YNNKEL (reference sequence). Trimming removed 1 base from V and 0 bases from J, with 9 bases in between. CDR3 size: 15 residues. The CDR3 reads CASSQALRMNTEAFF. The CDR3 DNA reads TGTGCCAGCAGCCAAGCTCTCAGGATGAACACTGAAGCTTTCTTT.

This clone has only a few counts. The chain carries TRBV25-1 and TRBJ1-5; D is perhaps TRBD1 (5 bases). The germline gives CDR1 MGHDK, CDR2 SYGVNS. The CDR3 spans 18 residues. Trimming pared 6 bases from V and 0 bases from J, leaving 21 bases between. The CDR3 DNA sequence: TGTGCCAGCAGCGATGGACAACAAGATCCTTATAGCAATCAGCCCCAGCATTTT. Translation gives CASSDGQQDPYSNQPQHF.

The rearrangement uses TRBV10-2 and TRBJ2-2, with D tentatively TRBD2 (6 bases). Germline V gene data show CDR1 as WSHSY and CDR2 as SAAADI. The CDR3 sequence is 15 residues long. The V gene lost 8 bases and the J gene lost 0 bases, with 13 bases spanning the gap. The CDR3 coding sequence is TGCGCCAGCCAAGGAGGGACTCCGAACACCGGGGAGCTGTTTTTT. This translates into CASQGGTPNTGELFF.

CDR3 protein: CASSYSTGANVLTF. The CDR3 DNA is TGTGCCAGCAGTTATTCAACTGGGGCCAACGTCCTGACTTTC. The chain recombines TRBV6-2 or TRBV6-3 with TRBJ2-6; D is undetermined. CDR1 is MNHEY, CDR2 SVGEGT, per germline. The CDR3 is 14 residues long. Trimming shortened V by 3 bases and J by 2 bases, and 5 bases separated the two germline ends.

The V gene is TRBV2, the J gene TRBJ2-7; D possibly corresponds to TRBD2 (6 bases). The CDR3 consists of 14 residues. Germline CDR1 and CDR2: SNHLY and FYNNEI. V shed 4 bases and J shed 2 bases, with 12 bases lying between them. CDR3 nucleotide sequence: TGTGCCAGCAGTGCGACGGGGGTCCCCTACGAGCAGTACTTC. The encoded protein is CASSATGVPYEQYF.

V usage is TRBV12-3 or TRBV12-4 and J usage is TRBJ2-3, with D maybe TRBD1 (6 bases). CDR3 size: 13 residues. The V gene lost 10 bases and the J gene lost 0 bases, with 11 bases spanning the gap. Written as DNA, the CDR3 is TGTGCCACGACAGGCGGGAGCACAGATACGCAGTATTTT. This translates into CATTGGSTDTQYF.

The rearrangement links TRBV27 to TRBJ2-6; D remains unclear. The CDR3 is made up of 17 amino acids. Germline assignment: CDR1 MNHEY and CDR2 SMNVEV (reference sequence). Between the trimmed V and J ends, which lost 7 bases and 1 base, there was a span of 17 bases. The DNA for the CDR3 is TGTGCCAGCATAACGCCACAGCACACATCTGGGGCCAACGTCCTGACTTTC. Translating it yields CASITPQHTSGANVLTF.

This clone was detected ten times or more. V gene TRBV7-2 combines with J gene TRBJ1-2, with a possible D match to TRBD1 (5 bases). Germline CDR1 reads SGHTA; CDR2 reads FQGNSA. The CDR3 runs to 16 residues. Trimming left V 7 bases short and J 1 base short, with 19 bases between. CDR3 residues: CASTLTAIDSNYGYTF. The CDR3, as DNA: TGTGCCAGCACCCTTACCGCCATTGACAGTAACTATGGCTACACCTTC.

This clone was recorded only once. The rearrangement uses TRBV5-4 and TRBJ2-5; 8 bases align to TRBD2. After removal of 1 base from V and 4 bases from J, the junction contained 9 bases not matched to a gene. The CDR3 loop spans 16 amino acids. CDR1 is SGHNT, CDR2 YYREEE, per germline (reference sequence). DNA for the CDR3: TGTGCCAGCAGCTTGTCGGGGGGGCTGAGGGGAGAGACCCAGTACTTC. The encoded protein is CASSLSGGLRGETQYF.

V gene TRBV2 combines with J gene TRBJ1-1, with 7 bases aligning to TRBD1. Germline loops: CDR1 SNHLY, CDR2 FYNNEI. The CDR3 extends over 15 amino acids. The trim removed 5 bases at V and 7 bases at J, leaving 13 bases unmatched. The DNA for the CDR3 is TGTGCCAGCAGTACCATCGACAGGGAAGAGGATGAAGCTTTCTTT. Its protein is CASSTIDREEDEAFF. Together with reference TRBV2 and TRBJ1-1, the CDR3 gives the full variable domain: EPEVTQTPSHQVTQMGQEVILRCVPISNHLYFYWYRQILGQKVEFLVSFYNNEISEKSEIFDDQFSVERPDGSNFTLKIRSTKLEDSAMYFCASSTIDREEDEAFFGQGTRLTVV.

J is TRBJ2-1 and V is TRBV9; D is possibly TRBD2 (5 bases). In germline, CDR1 is SGDLS, CDR2 YYNGEE. This CDR3 region has 15 residues. Trimming shortened V by 0 bases and J by 5 bases, and 12 bases separated the two germline ends. The DNA for the CDR3 is TGTGCCAGCAGCGTAGGCGGGCCCTCAGACAATGAGCAGTTCTTC. Its translation: CASSVGGPSDNEQFF.

J is TRBJ2-1 and V is TRBV30; perhaps TRBD2 as D (6 bases). This CDR3 comprises 14 residues. The V and J ends lost 5 bases and 4 bases respectively, with 15 bases between them. Germline V gene lookup returns CDR1 GTSNPN and CDR2 SVGIG (reference sequence). CDR3 in amino acids: CAWSPSATYNEQFF. The CDR3 coding sequence is TGTGCCTGGTCACCTAGCGCCACTTACAATGAGCAGTTCTTC.

The chain uses TRBV5-1 and TRBJ2-2; 8 positions match TRBD1. V dropped 0 bases and J dropped 4; count of bases not matched to a gene: 5. This CDR3 is 16 amino acids long. The germline gives CDR1 SGHRS, CDR2 YFSETQ. Here the CDR3 DNA reads TGCGCCAGCAGCTTGGAACAGGGGGGAGGCACCGGGGAGCTGTTTTTT. This translates into CASSLEQGGGTGELFF.

This chain joins TRBV2 and TRBJ2-1, with 11 bases fitting TRBD2. The CDR3 is 18 amino acids. V dropped 5 bases and J dropped 2; count of bases not matched to a gene: 11. CDR1 SNHLY and CDR2 FYNNEI come from the germline V gene. The CDR3 bases are TGTGCCAGCAGTTTTAGCGGGAGGGGAGGGATAACCTACAATGAGCAGTTCTTC. The encoded protein is CASSFSGRGGITYNEQFF.

The chain combines TRBV2 with TRBJ2-1; D gene uncertain. The CDR3 has 16 residues. Trimming left V 2 bases short and J 2 bases short, with 13 bases between. Germline V gene lookup returns CDR1 SNHLY and CDR2 FYNNEI. The CDR3 nucleotides read TGTGCCAGCAGTGAAACGGTAATACCCCCCTACAATGAGCAGTTCTTC. Its translation: CASSETVIPPYNEQFF.

The J gene is TRBJ1-2, the V gene TRBV5-4, with 8 bases fitting TRBD1. The CDR3 contains 15 residues. The trim removed 0 bases at V and 3 bases at J, leaving 4 bases unmatched. Germline-derived CDR1 and CDR2 are SGHNT and YYREEE (reference sequence). CDR3 protein: CASSLAGQGHYGYTF. The CDR3, as DNA: TGTGCCAGCAGCTTGGCCGGACAGGGACACTATGGCTACACCTTC.

The chain joins TRBV19 to TRBJ2-1, with TRBD1 identical over 10 bases. Germline loops: CDR1 LNHDA, CDR2 SQIVND (reference sequence). This CDR3 is built from 13 residues. Germline trimming cut 8 bases from V and 8 bases from J; bases unmatched to any gene: 6. CDR3 sequence reads: CASWGTGAYEQFF. Written as DNA, the CDR3 is TGTGCCAGTTGGGGGACAGGGGCCTATGAGCAGTTCTTC.

This chain connects TRBV29-1 to TRBJ1-1; 11 nucleotides line up with TRBD1. The CDR3 length is 16 residues. Losses at the gene ends were 2 bases for V and 1 base for J; bases not matched to a gene: 6. CDR1 is SQVTM, CDR2 ANQGSEA, per germline. The CDR3 bases are TGCAGCGTTGAACTGGGACAGGGGGAATCGAACACTGAAGCTTTCTTT. Its translation: CSVELGQGESNTEAFF.

V usage is TRBV6-5 and J usage is TRBJ1-1; perhaps TRBD1 as D (5 bases). The V gene lost 10 bases and the J gene lost 1 base, with 16 bases spanning the gap. The CDR3 contains 14 residues. Germline CDR1 is MNHEY and CDR2 is SVGAGI. In DNA form, the CDR3 reads TGTGCCACTTTCCCGGGACTACCGAACACTGAAGCTTTCTTT. Translation: CATFPGLPNTEAFF.

This clone was seen just once. The V call is TRBV3-1 (or the pseudogene TRBV3-2), the J call TRBJ2-6; unclear D gene. This CDR3 has 16 residues. Trimming removed 2 bases from V and 2 bases from J, with 10 bases in between. Germline CDR1 LGHDT, CDR2 YNNKEL (reference sequence). CDR3 in amino acids: CASSQFPFAGANVLTF. The CDR3, as DNA: TGTGCCAGCAGCCAATTCCCCTTTGCTGGGGCCAACGTCCTGACTTTC.

The chain employs TRBV5-1 and TRBJ1-2; no definite D call. V gave up 0 bases and J gave up 5 bases, with 5 bases separating them. The CDR3 is 12 amino acids. Germline values: CDR1 SGHRS, CDR2 YFSETQ. The chain's CDR3 is CASSLGEYGYTF. As DNA, the CDR3 is TGCGCCAGCAGCTTGGGGGAGTATGGCTACACCTTC.

The rearrangement uses TRBV7-2 and TRBJ2-5; 13 bases match TRBD2. The CDR3 has 18 residues. Germline-derived CDR1 and CDR2 are SGHTA and FQGNSA. J was trimmed by 5 bases and V by 5 bases; bases with no gene match: 14. CDR3 DNA: TGTGCCAGCAGCCCCCGGACTAGCGGGGGAACCCGAACGGAGACCCAGTACTTC. This encodes CASSPRTSGGTRTETQYF. Together with reference TRBV7-2 and TRBJ2-5, the CDR3 gives the full variable domain: GAGVSQSPSNKVTEKGKDVELRCDPISGHTALYWYRQSLGQGLEFLIYFQGNSAPDKSGLPSDRFSAERTGGSVSTLTIQRTQQEDSAVYLCASSPRTSGGTRTETQYFGPGTRLLVL.

The V and J genes are TRBV4-1 and TRBJ2-2, with 7 positions matching TRBD1. The V and J ends lost 6 bases and 5 bases, in that order; junction bases with no gene match: 12. CDR1 and CDR2 from the germline V gene are MGHRA and YSYEKL. The CDR3 consists of 16 residues. CDR3 residues: CASSPARGSQTGELFF. CDR3 in DNA: TGCGCCAGCAGTCCGGCCAGGGGGTCACAAACCGGGGAGCTGTTTTTT.